This T cell receptor (beta chain) was documented in a study of beta chain features in type 1 diabetes. The CDR3 loop spans 13 amino acids. Between the trimmed V and J ends, which lost 1 base and 1 base, there was a span of 6 bases. Germline V gene lookup returns CDR1 SGHDT and CDR2 YYEEEE. As every portion of the isolated RNA was reverse transcribed, the sequencing read expressed TCRB transcripts. Some 3.6 million reads was the average for naive, central memory and regulatory T cell samples. The protocol was immunoSEQ multiplex PCR, while the TCRdb copy is restricted to in-frame clones and leaves out a portion. The data hold more than 150,000 clones, with 10% to 15% observed a single time. Study findings and constraints: Researchers caution that PCR might favor shorter templates, equally among patients and controls. These data did not resolve whether HLA type affects TCRB rearrangement. VDJ junctions in type 1 diabetes patients carried more deletions and fewer insertions.

To note about this clone: Antigen specificity is unknown.

The sequence derives from a young woman in good health. The genes are TRBV5-6 and TRBJ2-7; D is perhaps TRBD2 (6 bases). Material: central memory CD4+ T cells from blood. The CDR3 reads CASSLRESYEQYF. CDR3 coding DNA: TGTGCCAGCAGCTTGCGGGAGTCCTACGAGCAGTACTTC.